The 13 T cell receptor beta chains listed next were all sequenced from one sample in a study of control samples from healthy donors and cancer patients. Sequencing used immunoSEQ multiplex PCR; TCRdb keeps in-frame clones, though not all of them. Among about 15,000 clones, 75% to 90% were seen once, and the ten largest hold roughly 10%. The sequencing input was PBMCs. These receptor sequences come from a woman in her 70s with colorectal cancer.

This chain uses TRBV19 with TRBJ1-2; the match to TRBD1 covers 10 bases. The CDR3 totals 19 residues. Germline V gene lookup returns CDR1 LNHDA and CDR2 SQIVND (reference sequence). J gave up 2 bases and V 7 bases, and 19 bases lay outside the gene matches. CDR3 region: CASTSSSGTGALLNYGYTF. The CDR3 nucleotides read TGTGCCAGTACCTCCAGCTCGGGGACAGGGGCGCTCCTCAACTATGGCTACACCTTC.

The chain employs TRBV4-2 and TRBJ2-1; 7 bases are a match to TRBD2. The CDR3 is made up of 16 amino acids. V lost 0 bases and J lost 2; bases outside the gene matches: 4. Germline CDR1 is LGHNA and CDR2 is YNFKEQ. The CDR3 is CASSQDRGGAYNEQFF. CDR3 DNA sequence: TGTGCCAGCAGCCAAGATCGTGGGGGGGCCTACAATGAGCAGTTCTTC.

The table lists this clone with a few counts. The chain combines TRBV30 with TRBJ1-5; 9 bases match TRBD1. Germline lookup yields CDR1 GTSNPN and CDR2 SVGIG (reference sequence). The CDR3 is made up of 15 amino acids. The V gene end was trimmed by 3 bases and the J gene end by 3 bases; junction bases not matched to a gene: 6. As DNA, the CDR3 is TGTGCCTGGAGCGGAGGACAGGGGTCCAATCAGCCCCAGCATTTT. It translates to CAWSGGQGSNQPQHF.

V and J are TRBV19 and TRBJ2-7, with TRBD1 identical over 10 bases. The CDR3 runs 15 residues. The V and J ends lost 5 bases and 3 bases, in that order; junction bases with no gene match: 7. Germline CDR1 is LNHDA and CDR2 is SQIVND (reference sequence). Here the CDR3 reads CASSAPGDRGYEQYF. The DNA for the CDR3 is TGTGCCAGTAGTGCACCGGGGGACAGGGGCTACGAGCAGTACTTC.

The V gene is TRBV21-1, the J gene TRBJ2-2; no check of the table's D call, TRBD2, against the DNA was made. TRBV21-1 is a pseudogene locus. The CDR3 covers 18 residues. This CDR3 is CASSKKLAGDRRTGELFF. The CDR3 coding sequence is TGTGCCAGCAGCAAAAAACTAGCGGGAGATCGGCGCACCGGGGAGCTGTTTTTT.

The genes are TRBV19 and TRBJ2-5, with D perhaps given as TRBD1 or TRBD2 (5 bases each). CDR3 size: 13 residues. Germline CDR1 LNHDA, CDR2 SQIVND (reference sequence). The ends were cut back, 2 bases at V and 5 bases at J, with 9 bases in the middle. Here the CDR3 DNA reads TGTGCCAGTAGTATACAGGGAGTCGAGACCCAGTACTTC. Translating it yields CASSIQGVETQYF. The full variable domain, its missing parts supplied by reference TRBV19 and TRBJ2-5, is DGGITQSPKYLFRKEGQNVTLSCEQNLNHDAMYWYRQDPGQGLRLIYYSQIVNDFQKGDIAEGYSVSREKKESFPLTVTSAQKNPTAFYLCASSIQGVETQYFGPGTRLLVL.

The rearrangement uses TRBV5-4 and TRBJ2-1, with TRBD2 identical over 7 bases. This CDR3 has 16 residues. CDR1 SGHNT and CDR2 YYREEE come from the germline V gene (reference sequence). J lost 2 bases, V lost 0 bases, and 5 bases had no gene match. CDR3 protein: CASSLVSSGAYNEQFF. CDR3 nucleotide sequence: TGTGCCAGCAGCTTGGTTTCTAGCGGAGCCTACAATGAGCAGTTCTTC.

The rearrangement uses TRBV9 and TRBJ2-7; no clear D. Germline V gene sequence: CDR1 SGDLS, CDR2 YYNGEE. V was pared by 4 bases and J by 0 bases, with 8 bases between. There are 13 residues in the CDR3. CDR3 in DNA: TGTGCCAGCAGCCCCCGAGCCTCCTACGAGCAGTACTTC. Amino acids: CASSPRASYEQYF.

CDR3 DNA: TGTGCCAGCAGCCCGGGGCGACAGTATGGCTACACCTTC. It is translated as CASSPGRQYGYTF. The chain links TRBV12-3 or TRBV12-4 to TRBJ1-2, with D perhaps TRBD1 (5 bases). The CDR3 extends over 13 amino acids. Trimming removed 6 bases from V and 5 bases from J, with 13 bases in between.

The chain couples TRBV18 to TRBJ2-7, with 11 nucleotides matching TRBD1. J gave up 5 bases and V 6 bases, and 12 bases lay outside the gene matches. The CDR3 consists of 16 residues. Germline loops: CDR1 KGHSH, CDR2 LQKENI. CDR3 sequence (DNA): TGTGCCAGCTCGCCGGGGACAGGGGGGTTTATAGACGAGCAGTACTTC. Protein product: CASSPGTGGFIDEQYF.

The chain combines TRBV4-2 with TRBJ2-1; 8 bases map to TRBD2. V lost 0 bases, J lost 8 bases, and 9 bases stayed unmatched. This CDR3 has 16 amino acids. Germline lookup yields CDR1 LGHNA and CDR2 YNFKEQ. CDR3 loop: CASSQDPSGSIYEQFF. CDR3 DNA: TGTGCCAGCAGCCAAGATCCCAGCGGGAGTATCTATGAGCAGTTCTTC.

The chain recombines TRBV19 with TRBJ2-5; 11 bases agree with TRBD2. Germline-derived CDR1 and CDR2 are LNHDA and SQIVND (reference sequence). V was pared by 6 bases and J by 4 bases, with 7 bases of the junction left unmatched. The CDR3 loop spans 15 amino acids. This CDR3 reads CASRYSGRVGETQYF. In nucleotides, the CDR3 is TGTGCCAGTAGATATAGCGGGAGGGTCGGAGAGACCCAGTACTTC.

V usage is TRBV30 and J usage is TRBJ1-2; D not certain. The CDR3 totals 13 residues. Between the trimmed V and J ends, which lost 0 bases and 1 base, there was a span of 6 bases. Germline CDR1 GTSNPN, CDR2 SVGIG (reference sequence). The CDR3 spells CAWSVSLNYGYTF. In nucleotides, the CDR3 is TGTGCCTGGAGTGTATCCCTTAACTATGGCTACACCTTC.